This TCR beta chain comes out of a study of neoadjuvant anti-PD-1 for oral cavity cancer. About the research overall: Patients without progression received a fourth nivolumab dose around day 43, then surgical resection on days 50-56.

Most tumor samples had roughly 4.5 ug input DNA in two replicates. Profiled with immunoSEQ multiplex PCR; TCRdb holds only in-frame clones, not every one. Of about 23,000 clones in the sample, 40% to 50% are singletons; the top ten hold under 40%. Concerning this clone itself: Its antigen is unidentified.

CDR3 size: 15 residues. V was clipped by 1 base and J by 1 base; unmatched bases: 3. Germline lookup yields CDR1 SEHNR and CDR2 FQNEAQ (reference sequence). The study, taken as a whole, reports: Higher pretreatment Treg/Th17 ratios tracked higher pretreatment blood clonality.

Noted time point: after neoadjuvant nivolumab, at surgical resection. Stage II-IVA oral cavity squamous cell carcinoma was new and untreated by systemic or radiation therapy. The TCR was taken from a person between 40 and 79 years old with oral cavity squamous cell carcinoma. The specimen comprised tumor tissue, sampled after nivolumab (anti-PD-1) treatment. The gene calls are TRBV7-9 and TRBJ1-1; 7 bases match TRBD1. For the CDR3, the DNA is TGTGCCAGCAGCTTAGGGGACAGAAGGAACACTGAAGCTTTCTTT. Amino acids: CASSLGDRRNTEAFF.